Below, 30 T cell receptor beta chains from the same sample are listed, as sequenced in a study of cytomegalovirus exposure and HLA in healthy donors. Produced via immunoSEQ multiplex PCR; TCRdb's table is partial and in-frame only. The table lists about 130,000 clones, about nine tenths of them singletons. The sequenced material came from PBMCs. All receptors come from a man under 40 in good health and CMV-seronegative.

The CDR3 here is CATSRDWDRGSPDNEQFF. DNA for the CDR3: TGTGCCACCAGCAGAGATTGGGACAGGGGAAGCCCGGACAATGAGCAGTTCTTC. This chain links TRBV15 with TRBJ2-1, with 10 bases lining up with TRBD1. The germline V gene encodes CDR1 LNHNV and CDR2 YYDKDF (reference sequence). CDR3 length: 18 residues. With V trimmed by 0 bases and J by 5 bases, 10 bases remained unmatched.

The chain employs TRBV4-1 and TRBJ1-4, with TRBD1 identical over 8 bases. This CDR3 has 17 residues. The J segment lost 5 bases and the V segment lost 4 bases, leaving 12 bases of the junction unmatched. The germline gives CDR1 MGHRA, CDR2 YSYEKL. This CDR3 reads CASSPGTWTGINEKLFF. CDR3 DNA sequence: TGCGCCAGCAGCCCTGGGACTTGGACAGGGATAAATGAAAAACTGTTTTTT.

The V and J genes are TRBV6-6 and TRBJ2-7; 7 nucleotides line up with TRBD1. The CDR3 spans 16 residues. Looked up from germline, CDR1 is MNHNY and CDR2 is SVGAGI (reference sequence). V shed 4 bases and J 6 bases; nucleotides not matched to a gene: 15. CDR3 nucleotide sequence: TGTGCCAGCAGTTCACCCTACAGGGGCAATACGAGCGAGCAGTACTTC. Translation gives CASSSPYRGNTSEQYF.

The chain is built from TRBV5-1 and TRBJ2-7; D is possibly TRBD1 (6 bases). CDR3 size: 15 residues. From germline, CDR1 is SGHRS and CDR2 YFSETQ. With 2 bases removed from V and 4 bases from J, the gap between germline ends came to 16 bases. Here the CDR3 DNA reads TGCGCCAGCAGCTTTTCACCTAGGACAGAGTACGAGCAGTACTTC. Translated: CASSFSPRTEYEQYF.

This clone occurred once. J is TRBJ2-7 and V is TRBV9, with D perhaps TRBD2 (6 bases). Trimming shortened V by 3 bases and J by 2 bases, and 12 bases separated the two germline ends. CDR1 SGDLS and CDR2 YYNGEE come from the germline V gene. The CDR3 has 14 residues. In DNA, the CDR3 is TGTGCCAGCAGCGGGGGGGACTTAGCCTACGAGCAGTACTTC. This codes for CASSGGDLAYEQYF.

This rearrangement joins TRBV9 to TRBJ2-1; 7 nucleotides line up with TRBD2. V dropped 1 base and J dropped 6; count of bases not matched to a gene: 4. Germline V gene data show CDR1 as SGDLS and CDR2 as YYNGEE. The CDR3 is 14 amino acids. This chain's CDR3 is CASSVWASGNEQFF. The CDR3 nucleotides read TGTGCCAGCAGCGTATGGGCTAGCGGCAATGAGCAGTTCTTC.

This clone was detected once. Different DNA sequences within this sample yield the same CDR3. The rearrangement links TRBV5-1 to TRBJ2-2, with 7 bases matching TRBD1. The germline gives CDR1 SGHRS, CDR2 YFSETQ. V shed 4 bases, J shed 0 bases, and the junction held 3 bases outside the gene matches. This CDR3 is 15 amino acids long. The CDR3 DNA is TGCGCCAGCAGCACCGGGACAGCGAACACCGGGGAGCTGTTTTTT. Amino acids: CASSTGTANTGELFF.

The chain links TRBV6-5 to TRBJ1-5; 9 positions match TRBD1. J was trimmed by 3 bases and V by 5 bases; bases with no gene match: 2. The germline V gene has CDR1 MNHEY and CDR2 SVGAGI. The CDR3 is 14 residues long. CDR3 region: CASSVQGANQPQHF. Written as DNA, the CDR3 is TGTGCCAGCAGTGTACAGGGGGCCAATCAGCCCCAGCATTTT.

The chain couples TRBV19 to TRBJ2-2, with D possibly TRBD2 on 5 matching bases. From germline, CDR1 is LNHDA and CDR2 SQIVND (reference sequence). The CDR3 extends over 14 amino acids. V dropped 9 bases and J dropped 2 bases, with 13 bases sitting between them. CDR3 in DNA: TGTGCCAGCCGGGGAACTGTAAACACCGGGGAGCTGTTTTTT. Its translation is CASRGTVNTGELFF.

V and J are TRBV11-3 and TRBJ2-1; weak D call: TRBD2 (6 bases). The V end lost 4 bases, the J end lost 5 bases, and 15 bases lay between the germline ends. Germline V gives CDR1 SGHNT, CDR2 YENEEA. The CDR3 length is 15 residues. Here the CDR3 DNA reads TGTGCCAGCAGCTCCCACAAAAGCGGGCACAATGAGCAGTTCTTC. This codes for CASSSHKSGHNEQFF.

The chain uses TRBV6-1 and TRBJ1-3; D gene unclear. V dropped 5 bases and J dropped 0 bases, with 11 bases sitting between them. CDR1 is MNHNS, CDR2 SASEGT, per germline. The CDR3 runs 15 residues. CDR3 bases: TGTGCCAGCAGTCCGCGGGCCATCTCTGGAAACACCATATATTTT. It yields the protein CASSPRAISGNTIYF.

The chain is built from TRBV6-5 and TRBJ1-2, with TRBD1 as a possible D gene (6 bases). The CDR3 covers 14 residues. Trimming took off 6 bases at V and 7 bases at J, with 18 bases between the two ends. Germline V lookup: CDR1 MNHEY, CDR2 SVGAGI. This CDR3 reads CASSYLGGAGGYTF. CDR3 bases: TGTGCCAGCAGCTACCTTGGGGGGGCTGGTGGCTACACCTTC.

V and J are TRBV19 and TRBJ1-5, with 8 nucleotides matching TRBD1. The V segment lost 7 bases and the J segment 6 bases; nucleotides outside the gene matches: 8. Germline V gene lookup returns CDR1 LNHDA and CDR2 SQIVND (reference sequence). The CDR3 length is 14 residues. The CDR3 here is CASKEDRVGQPQHF. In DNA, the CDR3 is TGTGCCAGTAAAGAGGACAGGGTCGGTCAGCCCCAGCATTTT.

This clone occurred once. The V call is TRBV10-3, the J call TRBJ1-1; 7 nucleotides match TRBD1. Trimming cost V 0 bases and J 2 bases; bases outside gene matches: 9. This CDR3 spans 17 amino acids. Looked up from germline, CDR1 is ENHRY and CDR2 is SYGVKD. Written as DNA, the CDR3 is TGTGCCATCAGTGAGTCGACGGCAGGGGGAGCCAACACTGAAGCTTTCTTT. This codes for CAISESTAGGANTEAFF.

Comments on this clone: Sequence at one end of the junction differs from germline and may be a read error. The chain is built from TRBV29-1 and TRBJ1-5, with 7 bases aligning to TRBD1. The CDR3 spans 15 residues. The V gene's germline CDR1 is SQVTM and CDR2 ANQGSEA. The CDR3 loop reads CGVRTGLSGNQPQHF. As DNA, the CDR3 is TGCGGCGTTCGGACAGGACTTTCCGGCAATCAGCCCCAGCATTTT.

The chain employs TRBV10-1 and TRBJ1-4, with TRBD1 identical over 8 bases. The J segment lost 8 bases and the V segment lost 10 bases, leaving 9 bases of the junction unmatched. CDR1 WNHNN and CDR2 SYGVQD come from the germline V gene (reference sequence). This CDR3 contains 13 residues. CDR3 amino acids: CATQRDRTEKLFF. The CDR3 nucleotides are TGCGCCACTCAACGGGACAGGACAGAAAAACTGTTTTTT.

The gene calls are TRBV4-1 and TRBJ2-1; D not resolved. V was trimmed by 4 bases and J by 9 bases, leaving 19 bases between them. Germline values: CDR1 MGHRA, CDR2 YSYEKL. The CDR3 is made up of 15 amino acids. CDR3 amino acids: CASSPIVAISGEQFF. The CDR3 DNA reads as TGCGCCAGCAGCCCGATAGTCGCAATCTCGGGTGAGCAGTTCTTC.

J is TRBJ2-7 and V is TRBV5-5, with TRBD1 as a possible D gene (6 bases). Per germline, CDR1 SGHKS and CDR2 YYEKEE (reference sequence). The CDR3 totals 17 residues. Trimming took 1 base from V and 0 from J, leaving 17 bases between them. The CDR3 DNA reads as TGTGCCAGCAGCTTGAGGGTTCAGGGGATAATCTCCTACGAGCAGTACTTC. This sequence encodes CASSLRVQGIISYEQYF.

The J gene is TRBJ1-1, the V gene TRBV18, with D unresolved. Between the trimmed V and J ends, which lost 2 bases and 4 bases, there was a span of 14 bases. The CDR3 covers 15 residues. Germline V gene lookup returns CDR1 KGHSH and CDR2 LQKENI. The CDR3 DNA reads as TGTGCCAGCTCACCATCGCGGGAGGTCTTCACTGAAGCTTTCTTT. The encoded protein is CASSPSREVFTEAFF.

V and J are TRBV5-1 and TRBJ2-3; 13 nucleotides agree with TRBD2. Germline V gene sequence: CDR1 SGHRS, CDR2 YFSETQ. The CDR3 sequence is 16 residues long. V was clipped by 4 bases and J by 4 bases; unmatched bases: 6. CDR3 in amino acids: CASSAGLAGSADTQYF. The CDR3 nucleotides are TGCGCCAGCAGCGCGGGACTAGCGGGATCGGCAGATACGCAGTATTTT.

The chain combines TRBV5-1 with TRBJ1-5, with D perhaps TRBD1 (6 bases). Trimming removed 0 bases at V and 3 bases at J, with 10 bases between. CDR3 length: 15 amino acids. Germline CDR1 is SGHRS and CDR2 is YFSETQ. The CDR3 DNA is TGCGCCAGCAGCTTGGCCGGACAGAACAATCAGCCCCAGCATTTT. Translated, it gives CASSLAGQNNQPQHF. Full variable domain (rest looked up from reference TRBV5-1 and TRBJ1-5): KAGVTQTPRYLIKTRGQQVTLSCSPISGHRSVSWYQQTPGQGLQFLFEYFSETQRNKGNFPGRFSGRQFSNSRSEMNVSTLELGDSALYLCASSLAGQNNQPQHFGDGTRLSIL.

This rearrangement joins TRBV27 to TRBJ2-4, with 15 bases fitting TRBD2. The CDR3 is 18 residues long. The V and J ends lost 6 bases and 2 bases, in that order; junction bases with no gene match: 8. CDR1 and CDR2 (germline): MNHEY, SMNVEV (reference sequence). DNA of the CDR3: TGTGCCAGCAGCCCCGGACTAGCGGGGGGGTTAACCAAAAACATTCAGTACTTC. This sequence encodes CASSPGLAGGLTKNIQYF.

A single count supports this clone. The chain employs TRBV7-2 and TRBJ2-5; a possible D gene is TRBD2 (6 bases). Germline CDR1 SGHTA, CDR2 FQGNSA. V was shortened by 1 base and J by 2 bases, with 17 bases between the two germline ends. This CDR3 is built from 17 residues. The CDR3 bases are TGTGCCAGCAGCTTAGGACGGAGGGAGACGATTCAAGAGACCCAGTACTTC. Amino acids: CASSLGRRETIQETQYF.

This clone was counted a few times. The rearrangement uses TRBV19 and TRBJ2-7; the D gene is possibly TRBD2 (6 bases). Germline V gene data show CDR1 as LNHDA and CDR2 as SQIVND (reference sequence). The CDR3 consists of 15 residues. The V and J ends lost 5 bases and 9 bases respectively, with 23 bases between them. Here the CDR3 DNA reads TGTGCCAGTAGTGTACTGGCGGGAACCCCAGAGGGGCAGTACTTC. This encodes CASSVLAGTPEGQYF.

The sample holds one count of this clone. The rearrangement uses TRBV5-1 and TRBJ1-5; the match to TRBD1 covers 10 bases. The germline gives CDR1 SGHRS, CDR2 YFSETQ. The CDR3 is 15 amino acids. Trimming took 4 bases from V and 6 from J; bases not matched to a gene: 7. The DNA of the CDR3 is TGCGCCAGCAGCGAGGGGACAGGGGAGTTTCAGCCCCAGCATTTT. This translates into CASSEGTGEFQPQHF.

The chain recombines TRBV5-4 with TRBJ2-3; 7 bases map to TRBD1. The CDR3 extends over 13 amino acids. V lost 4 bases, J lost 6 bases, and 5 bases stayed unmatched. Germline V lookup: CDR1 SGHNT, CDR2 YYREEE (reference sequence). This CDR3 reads CASSPDRVDTQYF. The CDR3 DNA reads TGTGCCAGCAGCCCTGACAGGGTGGATACGCAGTATTTT. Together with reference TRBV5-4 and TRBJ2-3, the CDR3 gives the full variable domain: ETGVTQSPTHLIKTRGQQVTLRCSSQSGHNTVSWYQQALGQGPQFIFQYYREEENGRGNFPPRFSGLQFPNYSSELNVNALELDDSALYLCASSPDRVDTQYFGPGTRLTVL.

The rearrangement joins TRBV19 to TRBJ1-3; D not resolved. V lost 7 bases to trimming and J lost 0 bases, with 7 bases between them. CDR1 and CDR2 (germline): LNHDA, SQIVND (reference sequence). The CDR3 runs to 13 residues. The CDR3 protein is CASMRNSGNTIYF. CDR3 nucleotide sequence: TGTGCCAGTATGAGGAACTCTGGAAACACCATATATTTT.

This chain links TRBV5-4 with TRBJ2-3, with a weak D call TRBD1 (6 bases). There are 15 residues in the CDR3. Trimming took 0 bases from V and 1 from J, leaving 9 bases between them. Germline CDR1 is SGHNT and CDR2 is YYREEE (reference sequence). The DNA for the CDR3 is TGTGCCAGCAGCTTGGTGGCAGGGGGCACAGATACGCAGTATTTT. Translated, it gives CASSLVAGGTDTQYF.

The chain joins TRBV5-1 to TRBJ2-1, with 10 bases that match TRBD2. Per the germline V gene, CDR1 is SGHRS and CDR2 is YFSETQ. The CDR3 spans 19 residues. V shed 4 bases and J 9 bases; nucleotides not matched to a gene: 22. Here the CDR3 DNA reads TGCGCCAGCAGCCGAGCAGCGGGAGGGCCCTCTGCTATACAAGGTGAGCAGTTCTTC. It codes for CASSRAAGGPSAIQGEQFF.

The CDR3 region is CASSRKGAMMSYEQYF. The CDR3 nucleotides are TGTGCCAGCAGCCGGAAAGGGGCTATGATGTCCTACGAGCAGTACTTC. The chain carries TRBV5-6 and TRBJ2-7; D perhaps matches TRBD1 (5 bases). V was pared by 4 bases and J by 1 base, with 18 bases between. The CDR3 is 16 amino acids. Germline-derived CDR1 and CDR2 are SGHDT and YYEEEE. Supplemented by reference TRBV5-6 and TRBJ2-7, the full variable domain reads DAGVTQSPTHLIKTRGQQVTLRCSPKSGHDTVSWYQQALGQGPQFIFQYYEEEERQRGNFPDRFSGHQFPNYSSELNVNALLLGDSALYLCASSRKGAMMSYEQYFGPGTRLTVT.